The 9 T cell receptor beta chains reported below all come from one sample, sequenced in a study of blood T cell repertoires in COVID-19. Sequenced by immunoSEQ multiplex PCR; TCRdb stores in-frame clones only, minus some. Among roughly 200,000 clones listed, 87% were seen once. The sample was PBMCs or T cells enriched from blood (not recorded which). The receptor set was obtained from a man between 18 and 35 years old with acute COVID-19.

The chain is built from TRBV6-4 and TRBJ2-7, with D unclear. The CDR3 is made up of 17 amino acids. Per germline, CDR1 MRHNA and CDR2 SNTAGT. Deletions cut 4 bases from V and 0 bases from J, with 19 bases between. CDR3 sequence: CASSALAIPNCSYEQYF. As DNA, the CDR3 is TGTGCCAGCAGTGCCCTCGCTATACCTAATTGCTCCTACGAGCAGTACTTC.

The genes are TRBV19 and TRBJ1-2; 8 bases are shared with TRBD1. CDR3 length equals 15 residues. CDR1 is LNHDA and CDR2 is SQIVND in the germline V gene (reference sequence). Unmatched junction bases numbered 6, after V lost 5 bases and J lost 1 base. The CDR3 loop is CASSPRDRNNYGYTF. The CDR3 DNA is TGTGCCAGTAGTCCCCGGGACAGGAATAACTATGGCTACACCTTC.

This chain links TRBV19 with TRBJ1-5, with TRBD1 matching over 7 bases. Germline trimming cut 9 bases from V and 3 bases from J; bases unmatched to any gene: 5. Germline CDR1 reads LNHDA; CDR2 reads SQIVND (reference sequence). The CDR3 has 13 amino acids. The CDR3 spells CASGTAYNQPQHF. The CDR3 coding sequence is TGTGCCAGCGGGACAGCCTACAATCAGCCCCAGCATTTT.

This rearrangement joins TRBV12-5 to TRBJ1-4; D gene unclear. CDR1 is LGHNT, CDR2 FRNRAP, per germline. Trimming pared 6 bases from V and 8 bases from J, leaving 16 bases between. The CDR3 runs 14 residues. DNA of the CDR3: TGTGCTAGTGGGACCGAGGTTAACGAGGAAAAACTGTTTTTT. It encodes CASGTEVNEEKLFF. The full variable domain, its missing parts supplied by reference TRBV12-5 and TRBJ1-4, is DARVTQTPRHKVTEMGQEVTMRCQPILGHNTVFWYRQTMMQGLELLAYFRNRAPLDDSGMPKDRFSAEMPDATLATLKIQPSEPRDSAVYFCASGTEVNEEKLFFGSGTQLSVL.

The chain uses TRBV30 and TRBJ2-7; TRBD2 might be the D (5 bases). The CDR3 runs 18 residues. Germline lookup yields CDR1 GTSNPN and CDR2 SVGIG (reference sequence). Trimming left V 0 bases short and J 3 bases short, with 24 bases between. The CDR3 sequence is CAWSVNQRSPPVFYEQYF. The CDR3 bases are TGTGCCTGGAGTGTCAACCAGCGGAGCCCTCCCGTTTTCTACGAGCAGTACTTC.

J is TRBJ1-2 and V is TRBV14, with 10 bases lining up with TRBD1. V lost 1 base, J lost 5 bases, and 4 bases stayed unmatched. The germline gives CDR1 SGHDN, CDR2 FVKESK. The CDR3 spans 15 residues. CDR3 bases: TGTGCCAGCAGCCAAGCGGGACAGGGGATATATGGCTACACCTTC. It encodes CASSQAGQGIYGYTF.

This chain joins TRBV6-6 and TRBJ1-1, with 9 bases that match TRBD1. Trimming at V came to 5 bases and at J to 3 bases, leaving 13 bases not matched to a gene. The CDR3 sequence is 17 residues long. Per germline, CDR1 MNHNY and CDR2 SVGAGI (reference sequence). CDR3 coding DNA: TGTGCCAGCAGTCCTCGTCCGGGACAGGGTGCTTACACTGAAGCTTTCTTT. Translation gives CASSPRPGQGAYTEAFF.

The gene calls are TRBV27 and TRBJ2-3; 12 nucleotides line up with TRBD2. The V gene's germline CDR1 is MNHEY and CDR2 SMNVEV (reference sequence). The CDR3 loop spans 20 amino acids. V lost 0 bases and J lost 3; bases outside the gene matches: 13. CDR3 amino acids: CASSLSNRPSSGRATDTQYF. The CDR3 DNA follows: TGTGCCAGCAGTTTATCGAATCGCCCCTCTAGCGGGAGGGCGACAGATACGCAGTATTTT.

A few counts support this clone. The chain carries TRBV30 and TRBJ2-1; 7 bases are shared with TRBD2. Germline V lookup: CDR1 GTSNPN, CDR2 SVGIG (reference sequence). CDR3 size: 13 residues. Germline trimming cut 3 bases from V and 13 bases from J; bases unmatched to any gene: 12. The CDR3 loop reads CAWRGLGERGQFF. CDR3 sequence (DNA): TGTGCCTGGAGAGGCCTCGGTGAGCGGGGACAGTTCTTC.